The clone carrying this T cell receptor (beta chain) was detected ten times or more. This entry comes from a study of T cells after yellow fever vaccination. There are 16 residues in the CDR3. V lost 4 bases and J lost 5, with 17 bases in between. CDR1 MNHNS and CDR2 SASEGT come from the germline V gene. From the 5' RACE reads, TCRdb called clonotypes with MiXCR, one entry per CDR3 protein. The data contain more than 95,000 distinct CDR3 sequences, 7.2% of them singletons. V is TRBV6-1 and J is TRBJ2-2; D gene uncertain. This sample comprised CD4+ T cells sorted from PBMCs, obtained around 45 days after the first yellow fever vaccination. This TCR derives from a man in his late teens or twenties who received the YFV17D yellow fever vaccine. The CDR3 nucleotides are TGTGCCAGCAGTGTAAGGGCAGGTTTATCGACCGGGGAGCTGTTTTTT. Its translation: CASSVRAGLSTGELFF.